This note documents a single T cell receptor beta chain sequence. Its antigen has not been determined. Base-call qualities are not available, and no considerably larger clone is one nucleotide away. This specimen belongs to a study of blood T cell repertoires in COVID-19 (TCRdb year 2020). Notes on the research overall: The collaborator samples originated in the United States, Italy and Spain and spanned the acute and convalescent phases of COVID-19. The prospective study material was composed of cDNA or gDNA derived from T cells, B-cell-depleted T cells, or PBMCs. Deeply sampled blood TCRbeta repertoires from subjects exposed to, actively infected with, or recovered from COVID-19 were included in the dataset. The repertoires were made available in a free public database intended to serve as a resource for research on the immune response to SARS-CoV-2. The samples were drawn from two sources: the first 160 participants of the ongoing ImmuneRACE study, and 950 to 1,500 subjects contributed by 6 global collaborators. The sample metadata nearly always contained a de-identified subject ID, COVID-19 status, age in years and sex. Where HLA class I and class II types were available, the types were taken from metadata supplied by the sample provider, not from assay-based typing.

Study-wide findings and limitations: Clinical and demographic metadata were provided uncurated, with the amount varying by source and participant.

Each collaborating institution followed its own protocols to collect whole blood in K2EDTA tubes. For TCRbeta analysis, collaborators shipped samples in one of three forms: frozen whole blood, isolated PBMCs, or DNA extracted from either of those sample types. TCRbeta CDR3 regions were amplified from genomic DNA using the immunoSEQ Assay, a bias-controlled multiplex PCR. The original methods were these. Within the assay, amplification of reference gene primers was used to estimate how many nucleated cells each sample contained. Sequence reads were collapsed and filtered to measure the absolute abundance of every unique TCRbeta CDR3 rearrangement. For each sample, productive Simpson clonality was calculated as the square root of Simpson's diversity index over productive rearrangements. TCRdb limited this immuneACCESS table to in-frame rearrangements with V and J called. A share of clones is missing; checked studies link under half to unresolved V genes, and the rest is unexplained. The V and J calls and the clone size are those of that table, but D and trimming were determined from the DNA. The sample profile shows 98,000 or so clones; around 90% of them were found once. The top ten hold approximately 5.1% of the sample.

The germline V gene (reference sequence) specifies SEHNR as CDR1 and FQNEAQ as CDR2. The CDR3 spans 15 residues, from the cysteine through the phenylalanine. Only the CDR3 portion is preserved as DNA: 45 bases, with reading frame beginning at the first base. Trimming removed 2 bases from V and 4 bases from J, leaving 11 bases between the germline ends. The sample taken for sequencing was peripheral blood. The TCR was taken from a human donor in a cohort sampled during active COVID-19. Here the chain combines TRBV7-9 and TRBJ2-2; the D gene is unclear. CDR3 protein: CASSLSETGTGELFF. The DNA is as follows: TGTGCCAGCAGCTTATCCGAGACGGGCACCGGGGAGCTGTTTTTT.